These 9 T cell receptor beta chains came from one sample sequenced in a study of identical twins. From the 5' RACE reads, TCRdb called clonotypes with MiXCR, one entry per CDR3 protein. Of about 690,000 distinct CDR3 sequences in the sample, less than 7% were seen once. The sample consisted of naive T cells sorted from blood. The receptors were sampled from a man between 18 and 35 years old in good health.

This clonotype occurred many times. CDR3 DNA sequence: TGTGCCACCAGCATCGGGCCTCGGGCGAGCTCCTACAATGAGCAGTTCTTC. Translating gives CATSIGPRASSYNEQFF. The V call is TRBV15, the J call TRBJ2-1; D is undetermined. Germline values: CDR1 LNHNV, CDR2 YYDKDF (reference sequence). Trimming pared 4 bases from V and 0 bases from J, leaving 16 bases between. The CDR3 spans 17 residues. The full variable domain, with the rest looked up from reference TRBV15 and TRBJ2-1, is DAMVIQNPRYQVTQFGKPVTLSCSQTLNHNVMYWYQQKSSQAPKLLFHYYDKDFNNEADTPDNFQSRRPNTSFCFLDIRSPGLGDTAMYLCATSIGPRASSYNEQFFGPGTRLTVL.

Here the CDR3 reads CASSRTSGNEQYV. CDR3 DNA: TGTGCCAGCAGCCGGACTAGCGGAAACGAGCAGTACGTC. The chain combines TRBV6-1 with TRBJ2-7, with 10 bases that match TRBD2. V shed 6 bases and J 5 bases; nucleotides not matched to a gene: 4. The germline V gene encodes CDR1 MNHNS and CDR2 SASEGT. There are 13 residues in the CDR3.

Many counts were recorded for this clonotype. The V and J genes are TRBV12-3 or TRBV12-4 and TRBJ1-6; the match to TRBD1 covers 9 bases. This CDR3 region has 13 residues. Trimming removed 6 bases from V and 8 bases from J; junction bases left unmatched: 2. CDR3 residues: CASSRDRDSPLHF. CDR3 in DNA: TGTGCCAGCAGCAGGGACAGGGATTCACCCCTCCACTTT.

This clonotype was counted only a few times. This chain uses TRBV11-1 with TRBJ1-3; a possible D gene is TRBD1 (6 bases). CDR1 and CDR2 (germline): SGHAT, FQDESV (reference sequence). The CDR3 has 18 residues. V was shortened by 4 bases and J by 3 bases, with 22 bases between the two germline ends. CDR3 region: CASSSTTSGTKYGNTIYF. The DNA for the CDR3 is TGTGCCAGCAGCTCCACGACCTCCGGGACAAAATATGGAAACACCATATATTTT.

This clonotype was counted many times. V usage is TRBV27 and J usage is TRBJ1-1; D unresolved. In germline, CDR1 is MNHEY, CDR2 SMNVEV (reference sequence). CDR3 length: 15 residues. Trimming took 2 bases from V and 0 from J, leaving 10 bases between them. CDR3 DNA: TGTGCCAGCAGTTTAGGTCCTACCATGAACACTGAAGCTTTCTTT. It codes for CASSLGPTMNTEAFF.

The chain links TRBV5-1 to TRBJ2-5; the match to TRBD1 covers 10 bases. V lost 7 bases, J lost 5 bases, and 8 bases stayed unmatched. The CDR3 totals 14 residues. CDR1 is SGHRS, CDR2 YFSETQ, per germline. The CDR3 is CASSRDRGSETQYF. The CDR3 DNA sequence: TGCGCCAGCTCGAGGGACAGGGGCTCTGAGACCCAGTACTTC.

This clonotype was seen many times. The chain recombines TRBV29-1 with TRBJ2-5; D may be TRBD1 or TRBD2 (5 bases each). The CDR3 length is 14 residues. V lost 3 bases and J 2 bases, leaving 13 bases between the germline ends. Germline lookup yields CDR1 SQVTM and CDR2 ANQGSEA. Here the CDR3 reads CSVDRLGEQETQYF. The CDR3 DNA is TGCAGCGTTGACCGTTTGGGGGAGCAAGAGACCCAGTACTTC.

This clonotype was observed at least ten times. The V gene is TRBV12-3 or TRBV12-4, the J gene TRBJ2-7; TRBD2 aligns across 7 bases. This CDR3 is 14 amino acids long. Losses at the gene ends were 0 bases for V and 6 bases for J; bases not matched to a gene: 5. CDR3 nucleotide sequence: TGTGCCAGCAGTTTAGCGGGAGGGCTGGGCGAGCAGTACGTC. Translating it yields CASSLAGGLGEQYV.

This clonotype was observed many times. J is TRBJ2-1 and V is TRBV20-1; unclear D gene. Trimming shortened V by 4 bases and J by 6 bases, and 7 bases separated the two germline ends. CDR1 is DFQATT, CDR2 SNEGSKA, per germline (reference sequence). The length of the CDR3 is 11 residues. The CDR3 sequence: CSANIGNEQFF. The CDR3 nucleotides read TGCAGTGCTAATATTGGCAATGAGCAGTTCTTC.